The sequence of this T cell receptor beta chain was determined in a study of identifying expanded T cells in peripheral blood. V shed 3 bases and J shed 12 bases, with 11 bases lying between them. This CDR3 region has 10 residues. The germline V gene encodes CDR1 SQVTM and CDR2 ANQGSEA. TCRdb's copy holds only in-frame clones and misses some; the assay was immunoSEQ multiplex PCR. Of tens of thousands of clones in the sample, approximately 84% are singletons; the top ten hold roughly 18%. This receptor was taken from a person between 18 and 75 years old in good health. Sequences were obtained from blood. The V gene is TRBV29-1, the J gene TRBJ1-2; D unclear. The CDR3: CSVEGSFDTF. Written as DNA, the CDR3 is TGCAGCGTTGAGGGGAGTTTTGACACCTTC.